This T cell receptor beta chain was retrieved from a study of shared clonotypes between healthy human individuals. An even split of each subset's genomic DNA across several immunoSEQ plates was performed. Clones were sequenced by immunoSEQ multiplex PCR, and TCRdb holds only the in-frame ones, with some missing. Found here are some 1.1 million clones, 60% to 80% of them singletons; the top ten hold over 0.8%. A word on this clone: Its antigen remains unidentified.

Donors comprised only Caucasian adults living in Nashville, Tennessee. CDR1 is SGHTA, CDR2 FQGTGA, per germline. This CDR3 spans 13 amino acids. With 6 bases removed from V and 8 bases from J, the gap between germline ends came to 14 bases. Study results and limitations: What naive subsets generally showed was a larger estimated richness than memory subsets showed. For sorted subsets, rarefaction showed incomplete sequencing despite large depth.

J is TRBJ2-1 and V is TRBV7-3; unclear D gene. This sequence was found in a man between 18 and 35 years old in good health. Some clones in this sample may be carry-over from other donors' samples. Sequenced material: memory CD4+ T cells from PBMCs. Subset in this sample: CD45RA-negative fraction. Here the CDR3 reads CASSPPVEDEQFF. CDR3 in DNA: TGTGCCAGCAGTCCGCCAGTAGAGGATGAGCAGTTCTTC.